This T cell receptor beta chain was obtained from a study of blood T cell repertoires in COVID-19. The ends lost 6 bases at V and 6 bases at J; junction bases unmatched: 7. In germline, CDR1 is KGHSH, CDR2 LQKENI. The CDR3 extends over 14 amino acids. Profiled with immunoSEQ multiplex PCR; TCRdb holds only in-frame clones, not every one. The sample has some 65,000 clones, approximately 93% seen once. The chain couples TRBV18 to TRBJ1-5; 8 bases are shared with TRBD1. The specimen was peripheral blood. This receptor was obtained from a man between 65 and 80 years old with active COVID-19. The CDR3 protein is CASSEGQGLQPQHF. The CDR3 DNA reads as TGTGCCAGCTCCGAAGGACAGGGACTTCAGCCCCAGCATTTT.